The sequence of this TCR beta chain was determined in a study of vaccination effects on CD4 cells after COVID-19. General observations from the study: Pronounced clonal contraction occurred in clones induced by infection and by vaccine late after vaccination. Just 1 of 255 vaccine-induced clones in healthy recipients was cross-reactive. Small numbers of convalescent patients limited the study. It also lacked early post-infection timepoints.

In the ViraFEST assay, antigen-specific CD4+ clonotypes were identified by expansion after peptide-pool stimulation. CD4+ T cells were isolated after around 10 days of culture. Of the BNT162b2 and mRNA-1273 vaccines, participants received two doses of one or the other. All vaccine recipients tested negative for nucleocapsid antibodies and had never contracted SARS-CoV-2 infection. On this clone: Antigen specificity is unknown.

Libraries were prepared by immunoSEQ multiplex PCR; TCRdb keeps only in-frame clonotypes and omits some of them. This table holds tens of thousands of clones, 74% found once. The CDR3 is 15 amino acids. Per the germline V gene, CDR1 is SGDLS and CDR2 is YYNGEE. Trimming took off 3 bases at V and 0 bases at J, with 9 bases between the two ends. The source was CD4+ T cells from PBMCs cultured with HCoV-229E spike peptides, collected after COVID-19 vaccination. The chain joins TRBV9 to TRBJ2-2, with D perhaps matching TRBD1 (5 bases). The TCR was taken from a human donor who received a COVID-19 vaccine. The CDR3 sequence is CASSADKSNTGELFF. DNA of the CDR3: TGTGCCAGCAGCGCGGACAAATCGAACACCGGGGAGCTGTTTTTT.